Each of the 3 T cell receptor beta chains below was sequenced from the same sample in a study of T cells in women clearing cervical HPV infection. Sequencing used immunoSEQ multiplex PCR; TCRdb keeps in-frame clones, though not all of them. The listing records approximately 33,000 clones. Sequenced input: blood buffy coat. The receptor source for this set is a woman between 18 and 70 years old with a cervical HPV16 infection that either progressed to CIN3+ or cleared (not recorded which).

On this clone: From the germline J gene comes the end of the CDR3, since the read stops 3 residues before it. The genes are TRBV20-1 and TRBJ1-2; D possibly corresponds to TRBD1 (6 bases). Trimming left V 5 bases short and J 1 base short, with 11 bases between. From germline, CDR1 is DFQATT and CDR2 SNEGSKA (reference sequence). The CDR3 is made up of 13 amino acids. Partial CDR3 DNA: TGCAGTGCTTCCAGGGGCCATAACTATGGC. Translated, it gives CSASRGHNYG. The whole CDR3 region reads CSASRGHNYGYTF.

The sequenced CDR3 bases are TGCGCCAGCAGGACAGCAACAATGAACACTGAA. Protein: CASRTATMNTE. The complete CDR3 protein is CASRTATMNTEAFF. The gene calls are TRBV5-1 and TRBJ1-1; TRBD1 is a possible D gene (5 bases). The DNA ends 3 residues before the CDR3 does, and the rest of the CDR3 is filled in from the germline J gene. V lost 5 bases and J 0 bases, leaving 11 bases between the germline ends. The CDR3 covers 14 residues. Germline V CDR1 and CDR2: SGHRS, YFSETQ.

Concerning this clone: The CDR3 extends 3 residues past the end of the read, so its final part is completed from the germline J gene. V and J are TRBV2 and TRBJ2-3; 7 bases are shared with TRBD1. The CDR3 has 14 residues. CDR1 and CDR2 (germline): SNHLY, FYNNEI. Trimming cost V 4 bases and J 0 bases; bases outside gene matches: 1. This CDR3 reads CASSAGQSTDTQYF. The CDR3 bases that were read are TGTGCCAGCAGTGCGGGACAGAGCACAGATACG.